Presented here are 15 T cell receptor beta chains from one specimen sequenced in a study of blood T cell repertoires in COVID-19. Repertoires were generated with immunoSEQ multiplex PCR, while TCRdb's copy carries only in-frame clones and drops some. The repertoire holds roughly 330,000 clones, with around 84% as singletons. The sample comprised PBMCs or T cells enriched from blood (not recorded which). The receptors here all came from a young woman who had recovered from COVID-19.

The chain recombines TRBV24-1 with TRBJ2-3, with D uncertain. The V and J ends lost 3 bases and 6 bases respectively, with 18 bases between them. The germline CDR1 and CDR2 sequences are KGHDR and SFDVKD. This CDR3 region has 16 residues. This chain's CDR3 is CATSDGDISSGDTQYF. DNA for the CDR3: TGTGCCACCAGTGATGGCGACATTTCCTCCGGTGATACGCAGTATTTT.

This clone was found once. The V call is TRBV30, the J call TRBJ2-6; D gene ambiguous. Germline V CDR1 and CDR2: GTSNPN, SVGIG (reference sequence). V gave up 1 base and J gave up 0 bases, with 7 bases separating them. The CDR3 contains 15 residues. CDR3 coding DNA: TGTGCCTGGAGTGCCCCGGGCTCTGGGGCCAACGTCCTGACTTTC. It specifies CAWSAPGSGANVLTF.

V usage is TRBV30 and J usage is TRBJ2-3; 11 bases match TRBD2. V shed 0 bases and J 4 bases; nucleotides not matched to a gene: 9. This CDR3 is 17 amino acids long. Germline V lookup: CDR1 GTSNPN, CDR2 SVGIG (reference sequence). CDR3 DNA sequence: TGTGCCTGGAGTGTTGCGCTAGCGGGGGGTGTGCCAGATACGCAGTATTTT. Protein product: CAWSVALAGGVPDTQYF. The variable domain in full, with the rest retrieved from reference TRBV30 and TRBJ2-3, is SQTIHQWPATLVQPVGSPLSLECTVEGTSNPNLYWYRQAAGRGLQLLFYSVGIGQISSEVPQNLSASRPQDRQFILSSKKLLLSDSGFYLCAWSVALAGGVPDTQYFGPGTRLTVL.

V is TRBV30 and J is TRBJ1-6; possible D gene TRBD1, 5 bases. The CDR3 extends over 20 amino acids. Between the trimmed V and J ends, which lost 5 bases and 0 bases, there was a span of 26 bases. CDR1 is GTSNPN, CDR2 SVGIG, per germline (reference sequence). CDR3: CAWFRGQGLRTPSYNSPLHF. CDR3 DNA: TGTGCCTGGTTCCGTGGTCAGGGCCTCAGGACGCCCTCCTATAATTCACCCCTCCACTTT.

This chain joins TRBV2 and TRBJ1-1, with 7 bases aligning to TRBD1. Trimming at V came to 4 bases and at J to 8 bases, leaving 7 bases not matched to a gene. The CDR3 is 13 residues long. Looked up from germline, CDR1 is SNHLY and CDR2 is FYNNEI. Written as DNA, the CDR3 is TGTGCCAGCAGTGGACAGGGTTTAATAGAAGCTTTCTTT. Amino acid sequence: CASSGQGLIEAFF.

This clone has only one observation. CDR3 residues: CATSDGYRGDTQYF. CDR3 bases: TGTGCCACCAGTGATGGATACAGGGGAGATACGCAGTATTTT. The chain carries TRBV24-1 and TRBJ2-3; TRBD1 agrees at 7 bases. The germline V gene encodes CDR1 KGHDR and CDR2 SFDVKD. The length of the CDR3 is 14 residues. With 3 bases clipped from V and 5 bases from J, the junction kept 4 bases outside the gene matches.

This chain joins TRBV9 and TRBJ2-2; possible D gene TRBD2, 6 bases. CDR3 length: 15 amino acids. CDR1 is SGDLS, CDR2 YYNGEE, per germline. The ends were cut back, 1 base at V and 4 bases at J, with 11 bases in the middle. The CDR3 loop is CASSVRGITTGELFF. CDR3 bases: TGTGCCAGCAGCGTACGGGGGATAACCACCGGGGAGCTGTTTTTT.

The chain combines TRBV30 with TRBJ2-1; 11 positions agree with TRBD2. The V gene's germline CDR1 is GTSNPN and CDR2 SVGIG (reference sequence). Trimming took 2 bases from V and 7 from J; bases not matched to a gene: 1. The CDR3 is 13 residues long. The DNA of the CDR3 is TGTGCCTGGAGTACTAGCGGGGGAAATGAGCAGTTCTTC. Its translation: CAWSTSGGNEQFF.

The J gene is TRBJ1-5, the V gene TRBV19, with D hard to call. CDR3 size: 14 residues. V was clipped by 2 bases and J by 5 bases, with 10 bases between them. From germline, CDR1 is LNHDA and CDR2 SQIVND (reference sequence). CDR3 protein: CASSIPRNDQPQHF. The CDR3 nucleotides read TGTGCCAGTAGTATACCCAGGAACGATCAGCCCCAGCATTTT.

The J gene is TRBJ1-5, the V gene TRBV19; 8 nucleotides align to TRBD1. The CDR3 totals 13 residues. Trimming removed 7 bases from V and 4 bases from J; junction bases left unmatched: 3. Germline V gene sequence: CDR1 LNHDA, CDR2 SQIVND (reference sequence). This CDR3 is CASTRTGNQPQHF. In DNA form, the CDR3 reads TGTGCCAGTACCAGGACAGGGAATCAGCCCCAGCATTTT. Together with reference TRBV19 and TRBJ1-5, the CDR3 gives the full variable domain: DGGITQSPKYLFRKEGQNVTLSCEQNLNHDAMYWYRQDPGQGLRLIYYSQIVNDFQKGDIAEGYSVSREKKESFPLTVTSAQKNPTAFYLCASTRTGNQPQHFGDGTRLSIL.

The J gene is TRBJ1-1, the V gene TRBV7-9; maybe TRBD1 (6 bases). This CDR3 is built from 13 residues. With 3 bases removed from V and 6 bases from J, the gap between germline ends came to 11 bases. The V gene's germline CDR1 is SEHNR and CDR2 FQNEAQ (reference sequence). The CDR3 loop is CASSFSGDPEAFF. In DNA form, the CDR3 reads TGTGCCAGCAGCTTTTCAGGGGACCCTGAAGCTTTCTTT.

CDR3 protein: CASSFRDRFYEQYF. The CDR3 DNA reads TGTGCCAGCAGCTTCCGGGACAGGTTCTACGAGCAGTACTTC. The gene calls are TRBV7-8 and TRBJ2-7; 8 bases align to TRBD1. Germline V gene lookup returns CDR1 SGHVS and CDR2 FQNEAQ. The CDR3 covers 14 residues. J gave up 3 bases and V 3 bases, and 4 bases lay outside the gene matches.

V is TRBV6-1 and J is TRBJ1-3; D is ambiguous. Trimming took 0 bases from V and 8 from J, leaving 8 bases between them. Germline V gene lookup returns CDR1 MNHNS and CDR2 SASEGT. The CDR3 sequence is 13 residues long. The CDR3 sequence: CASSEALIDTIYF. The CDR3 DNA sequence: TGTGCCAGCAGTGAAGCCCTAATTGACACCATATATTTT.

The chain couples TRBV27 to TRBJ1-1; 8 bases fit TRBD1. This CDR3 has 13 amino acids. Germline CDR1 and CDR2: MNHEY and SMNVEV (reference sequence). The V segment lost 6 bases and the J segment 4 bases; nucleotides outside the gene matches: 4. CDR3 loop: CASRSTGGTEAFF. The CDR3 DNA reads TGTGCCAGCAGATCTACAGGGGGCACTGAAGCTTTCTTT.

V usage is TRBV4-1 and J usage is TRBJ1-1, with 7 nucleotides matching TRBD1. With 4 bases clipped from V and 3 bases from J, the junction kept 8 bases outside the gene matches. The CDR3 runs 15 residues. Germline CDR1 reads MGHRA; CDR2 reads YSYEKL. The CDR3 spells CASSRRQGEDTEAFF. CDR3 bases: TGCGCCAGCAGCCGGCGACAGGGAGAAGACACTGAAGCTTTCTTT.